The 30 T cell receptor beta chains in this list originate from one sample, sequenced in a study of OX40 agonist ivuxolimab in advanced cancers. Receptor amplification or capture employed the immunoSEQ multiplex PCR assay. TCRdb re-hosts the immuneACCESS table, in-frame sequences only. Its copies lack some clones; in the studies checked, an unresolved V gene accounts for under half of them, and the cause for the rest is not known. This sample comprises 45,000 to 65,000 clones, around nine tenths of them detected only once. Roughly 6.9% of the sample goes to the ten largest clones. The sequencing used CD4+ or CD8+ T cells sorted from blood, collected in a trial of the OX40 agonist ivuxolimab. The receptor set was obtained from an adult with an advanced solid tumor such as melanoma, head and neck, liver or kidney cancer.

This clone appeared a single time. The rearrangement links TRBV2 to TRBJ1-4; tentatively, D is TRBD1 (5 bases). The length of the CDR3 is 14 residues. Germline V CDR1 and CDR2: SNHLY, FYNNEI. Trimming removed 7 bases at V and 0 bases at J, with 9 bases between. CDR3 bases: TGTGCCAGCAAGGACACCGCAACTAATGAAAAACTGTTTTTT. Amino acids: CASKDTATNEKLFF. The entire variable domain, with the rest obtained from reference TRBV2 and TRBJ1-4, is as follows: EPEVTQTPSHQVTQMGQEVILRCVPISNHLYFYWYRQILGQKVEFLVSFYNNEISEKSEIFDDQFSVERPDGSNFTLKIRSTKLEDSAMYFCASKDTATNEKLFFGSGTQLSVL.

V gene TRBV7-9 combines with J gene TRBJ2-5, with D tentatively TRBD1 or TRBD2 (5 bases each). CDR3 length: 16 amino acids. CDR1 SEHNR and CDR2 FQNEAQ come from the germline V gene (reference sequence). V gave up 5 bases and J gave up 2 bases, with 18 bases separating them. The DNA of the CDR3 is TGTGCCAGCAGCGCCGCCCTCGGGGCGGCACAAGAGACCCAGTACTTC. Amino acid sequence: CASSAALGAAQETQYF. The full variable domain, completed using reference TRBV7-9 and TRBJ2-5, is DTGVSQNPRHKITKRGQNVTFRCDPISEHNRLYWYRQTLGQGPEFLTYFQNEAQLEKSRLLSDRFSAERPKGSFSTLEIQRTEQGDSAMYLCASSAALGAAQETQYFGPGTRLLVL.

This chain links TRBV6-1 with TRBJ2-5; no clear D. Trimming removed 4 bases at V and 5 bases at J, with 8 bases between. The germline V gene has CDR1 MNHNS and CDR2 SASEGT. CDR3 length: 12 amino acids. The CDR3 sequence is CASSATVETQYF. CDR3 in DNA: TGTGCCAGCAGTGCGACGGTGGAGACCCAGTACTTC.

This sequence joins TRBV28 and TRBJ2-1; 16 nucleotides align to TRBD2. This CDR3 region has 15 residues. Unmatched junction bases numbered 7, after V lost 8 bases and J lost 9 bases. The germline CDR1 and CDR2 sequences are MDHEN and SYDVKM. CDR3 loop: CASQRGTSGRGEQFF. CDR3 DNA: TGTGCCAGCCAGAGAGGGACTAGCGGGAGGGGTGAGCAGTTCTTC. The full variable domain, its missing parts supplied by reference TRBV28 and TRBJ2-1, is DVKVTQSSRYLVKRTGEKVFLECVQDMDHENMFWYRQDPGLGLRLIYFSYDVKMKEKGDIPEGYSVSREKKERFSLILESASTNQTSMYLCASQRGTSGRGEQFFGPGTRLTVL.

On this clone: The sample holds other DNA sequences that translate to the same CDR3. This chain uses TRBV30 with TRBJ2-1; D could derive from TRBD1 or TRBD2 (6 bases each). Germline lookup yields CDR1 GTSNPN and CDR2 SVGIG (reference sequence). The CDR3 runs 15 residues. Deletions cut 0 bases from V and 0 bases from J, with 9 bases between. The CDR3 loop is CAWSVGGSSYNEQFF. The CDR3 DNA sequence: TGTGCCTGGAGTGTAGGGGGGAGCTCCTACAATGAGCAGTTCTTC. The full variable domain, with the rest looked up from reference TRBV30 and TRBJ2-1, is SQTIHQWPATLVQPVGSPLSLECTVEGTSNPNLYWYRQAAGRGLQLLFYSVGIGQISSEVPQNLSASRPQDRQFILSSKKLLLSDSGFYLCAWSVGGSSYNEQFFGPGTRLTVL.

The rearrangement uses TRBV12-5 and TRBJ1-1, with D tentatively TRBD1 (6 bases). V was cut by 1 base and J by 5 bases, with 11 bases left in between. CDR1 is LGHNT, CDR2 FRNRAP, per germline. The CDR3 is made up of 14 amino acids. CDR3 protein: CASGLARGLTEAFF. The CDR3 DNA follows: TGTGCTAGTGGTTTGGCCCGGGGGCTTACTGAAGCTTTCTTT.

This chain joins TRBV7-2 and TRBJ2-3, with TRBD2 identical over 7 bases. The CDR3 has 15 residues. V lost 3 bases and J lost 1; bases outside the gene matches: 4. Germline V CDR1 and CDR2: SGHTA, FQGNSA. The CDR3 DNA reads TGTGCCAGCAGCTTGGGCGGGAGCGGCACAGATACGCAGTATTTT. Translating it yields CASSLGGSGTDTQYF.

The V and J genes are TRBV30 and TRBJ1-6; no clear D. The germline V gene has CDR1 GTSNPN and CDR2 SVGIG (reference sequence). There are 13 residues in the CDR3. Between the trimmed V and J ends, which lost 7 bases and 5 bases, there was a span of 12 bases. This chain's CDR3 is CASSDAHNSPLHF. The CDR3 nucleotides read TGTGCCTCCTCGGACGCCCATAATTCACCCCTCCACTTT. Complete variable domain (other parts from reference TRBV30 and TRBJ1-6): SQTIHQWPATLVQPVGSPLSLECTVEGTSNPNLYWYRQAAGRGLQLLFYSVGIGQISSEVPQNLSASRPQDRQFILSSKKLLLSDSGFYLCASSDAHNSPLHFGNGTRLTVT.

V usage is TRBV10-1 and J usage is TRBJ2-7; TRBD1 agrees at 8 bases. CDR1 is WNHNN and CDR2 is SYGVQD in the germline V gene (reference sequence). There are 14 residues in the CDR3. V dropped 4 bases and J dropped 3; count of bases not matched to a gene: 5. CDR3 in DNA: TGCGCCAGCAGTGGAGGACAGGGTGGCTACGAGCAGTACTTC. Amino acid sequence: CASSGGQGGYEQYF.

The rearrangement links TRBV4-1 to TRBJ1-4, with 10 bases aligning to TRBD1. Germline CDR1 and CDR2: MGHRA and YSYEKL. With 2 bases clipped from V and 9 bases from J, the junction kept 9 bases outside the gene matches. The CDR3 is made up of 16 amino acids. The CDR3 coding sequence is TGCGCCAGCAGCCAAACCACTTGGGACAGGGGTAAAAAACTGTTTTTT. Its protein product is CASSQTTWDRGKKLFF.

The CDR3 sequence is CASSMGRTVGQETQYF. In DNA, the CDR3 is TGTGCCAGTAGTATGGGGAGGACAGTCGGACAAGAGACCCAGTACTTC. The chain joins TRBV19 to TRBJ2-5; D may match TRBD1 or TRBD2 (6 bases each). CDR3 length: 16 residues. Germline V CDR1 and CDR2: LNHDA, SQIVND (reference sequence). V shed 3 bases and J shed 2 bases, with 16 bases lying between them.

The J gene is TRBJ1-1, the V gene TRBV19, with 8 nucleotides matching TRBD1. CDR1 is LNHDA, CDR2 SQIVND, per germline (reference sequence). V shed 6 bases, J shed 4 bases, and the junction held 13 bases outside the gene matches. The CDR3 covers 16 residues. CDR3 loop: CASSHPGQVSRTEAFF. The CDR3 DNA is TGTGCCAGTAGCCACCCGGGACAGGTTTCTCGCACTGAAGCTTTCTTT.

V usage is TRBV5-1 and J usage is TRBJ2-1; 13 bases fit TRBD2. This CDR3 region has 15 residues. With 3 bases clipped from V and 5 bases from J, the junction kept 2 bases outside the gene matches. Germline V gene sequence: CDR1 SGHRS, CDR2 YFSETQ. In DNA, the CDR3 is TGCGCCAGCAGCTCGGGACTAGCGGGACACAATGAGCAGTTCTTC. Translation gives CASSSGLAGHNEQFF.

The chain recombines TRBV5-1 with TRBJ2-5, with D perhaps matching TRBD1 (6 bases). V lost 4 bases and J 5 bases, leaving 15 bases between the germline ends. Germline values: CDR1 SGHRS, CDR2 YFSETQ. This CDR3 has 14 amino acids. The CDR3: CASSTGQPQETQYF. The CDR3 DNA follows: TGCGCCAGCAGCACCGGACAGCCTCAGGAGACCCAGTACTTC.

There are a few counts of this clone. The chain uses TRBV4-1 and TRBJ2-7, with 10 bases aligning to TRBD2. Germline V gives CDR1 MGHRA, CDR2 YSYEKL. J gave up 9 bases and V 4 bases, and 12 bases lay outside the gene matches. The CDR3 is 15 amino acids. The CDR3 DNA sequence: TGCGCCAGCAGCCCGTCCTCGGGACTAGCGAGACCGCAGTACTTC. As protein: CASSPSSGLARPQYF.

The chain uses TRBV9 and TRBJ2-7; TRBD2 matches at 7 bases. The trim removed 0 bases at V and 4 bases at J, leaving 7 bases unmatched. The CDR3 runs to 15 residues. The germline CDR1 and CDR2 sequences are SGDLS and YYNGEE. The CDR3 DNA reads TGTGCCAGCAGCGTAGAGCCTAGCGGAATTTACGAGCAGTACTTC. This encodes CASSVEPSGIYEQYF.

The chain employs TRBV28 and TRBJ1-1; D is perhaps TRBD1 (6 bases). The V gene's germline CDR1 is MDHEN and CDR2 SYDVKM. The CDR3 consists of 12 residues. The CDR3 coding sequence is TGTGCGGCCGGGGGGCTTAACACTGAAGCTTTCTTT. Translating it yields CAAGGLNTEAFF. The whole variable domain, filled in from reference TRBV28 and TRBJ1-1, reads DVKVTQSSRYLVKRTGEKVFLECVQDMDHENMFWYRQDPGLGLRLIYFSYDVKMKEKGDIPEGYSVSREKKERFSLILESASTNQTSMYLCAAGGLNTEAFFGQGTRLTVV.

This chain joins TRBV6-5 and TRBJ1-2; D perhaps matches TRBD1 (6 bases). CDR1 is MNHEY, CDR2 SVGAGI, per germline. The CDR3 has 14 amino acids. Deletions cut 0 bases from V and 8 bases from J, with 13 bases between. The CDR3 is CASSYSKQGRGYTF. The CDR3 nucleotides are TGTGCCAGCAGTTACTCGAAACAGGGACGGGGCTACACCTTC.

The chain joins TRBV2 to TRBJ1-5, with TRBD1 matching over 7 bases. The CDR3 extends over 15 amino acids. Germline assignment: CDR1 SNHLY and CDR2 FYNNEI. V was clipped by 6 bases and J by 3 bases; unmatched bases: 8. CDR3 protein: CASSEIQGNNQPQHF. The CDR3, as DNA: TGTGCCAGCAGCGAAATACAGGGGAACAATCAGCCCCAGCATTTT.

This clone came up once. V gene TRBV9 combines with J gene TRBJ2-5, with unresolved D. The germline gives CDR1 SGDLS, CDR2 YYNGEE. The CDR3 loop spans 13 amino acids. The V end was cut by 4 bases, the J end by 13 bases, with 20 bases between. CDR3 region: CASSPEVGADPYF. In nucleotides, the CDR3 is TGTGCCAGCAGCCCTGAGGTGGGCGCGGATCCGTACTTC.

J is TRBJ2-2 and V is TRBV2; 8 positions match TRBD2. After removal of 6 bases from V and 1 base from J, the junction contained 7 bases not matched to a gene. The CDR3 has 16 residues. Germline V gene lookup returns CDR1 SNHLY and CDR2 FYNNEI. DNA of the CDR3: TGTGCCAGCAGAACTAGCGGTGTGGTGAACACCGGGGAGCTGTTTTTT. This gives the protein CASRTSGVVNTGELFF.

This clone was recorded once. The chain couples TRBV28 to TRBJ2-5; 10 positions agree with TRBD2. The germline gives CDR1 MDHEN, CDR2 SYDVKM. This CDR3 region has 17 residues. The ends lost 6 bases at V and 5 bases at J; junction bases unmatched: 15. The CDR3 protein is CASSLAGARGTYETQYF. CDR3 in DNA: TGTGCCAGCAGCCTAGCGGGAGCCCGGGGAACGTATGAGACCCAGTACTTC.

The V gene is TRBV5-4, the J gene TRBJ2-1; 16 bases line up with TRBD2. Looked up from germline, CDR1 is SGHNT and CDR2 is YYREEE (reference sequence). J gave up 0 bases and V 8 bases, and 8 bases lay outside the gene matches. The CDR3 has 18 residues. CDR3 loop: CASRPGLAGGSSYNEQFF. The CDR3 bases are TGTGCCAGTCGTCCGGGACTAGCGGGAGGGAGCTCCTACAATGAGCAGTTCTTC.

V usage is TRBV29-1 and J usage is TRBJ2-1, with D possibly TRBD1 on 5 matching bases. The V gene lost 6 bases and the J gene lost 7 bases, with 10 bases spanning the gap. CDR1 SQVTM and CDR2 ANQGSEA come from the germline V gene. The CDR3 runs to 11 residues. CDR3 coding DNA: TGCAGCGTCGGACACCGAAATGAGCAGTTCTTC. It yields the protein CSVGHRNEQFF.

V gene TRBV14 combines with J gene TRBJ1-2, with 9 bases that match TRBD1. After removal of 4 bases from V and 8 bases from J, the junction contained 5 bases not matched to a gene. This CDR3 is 13 amino acids long. Per germline, CDR1 SGHDN and CDR2 FVKESK. The CDR3 DNA reads TGTGCCAGCAGCCCCCGGACAGGGGAAGGCTACACCTTC. This sequence encodes CASSPRTGEGYTF.

J is TRBJ1-2 and V is TRBV5-1; 8 nucleotides align to TRBD1. The CDR3 runs to 17 residues. Germline V CDR1 and CDR2: SGHRS, YFSETQ. V shed 0 bases, J shed 0 bases, and the junction held 7 bases outside the gene matches. The CDR3: CASSLVGQGKANYGYTF. The DNA for the CDR3 is TGCGCCAGCAGCTTGGTCGGACAGGGCAAAGCTAACTATGGCTACACCTTC.

This clone was detected only a few times. The chain combines TRBV20-1 with TRBJ2-7; TRBD2 is a possible D gene (5 bases). Per the germline V gene, CDR1 is DFQATT and CDR2 is SNEGSKA (reference sequence). The ends were cut back, 5 bases at V and 5 bases at J, with 7 bases in the middle. The CDR3 extends over 10 amino acids. This CDR3 is CSARADEQYF. Written as DNA, the CDR3 is TGCAGTGCTCGAGCGGACGAGCAGTACTTC.

V usage is TRBV19 and J usage is TRBJ1-5; unclear D gene. The germline CDR1 and CDR2 sequences are LNHDA and SQIVND (reference sequence). The CDR3 is made up of 14 amino acids. The germline V and J ends were trimmed by 8 bases and 5 bases, with 16 bases remaining between them. CDR3 region: CASDLLGSDQPQHF. DNA of the CDR3: TGTGCCAGTGATCTCTTGGGGTCGGATCAGCCCCAGCATTTT.

The V and J genes are TRBV5-1 and TRBJ2-3, with TRBD2 matching 13 bases. The CDR3 is made up of 16 amino acids. Germline V gene lookup returns CDR1 SGHRS and CDR2 YFSETQ. V lost 5 bases and J lost 2; bases outside the gene matches: 5. Here the CDR3 DNA reads TGCGCCAGCAGGCCAGGACTAGCGGGAGCCACAGATACGCAGTATTTT. Protein: CASRPGLAGATDTQYF.

This clone was recorded a few times. The gene calls are TRBV10-3 and TRBJ1-5; D unresolved. Deletions cut 0 bases from V and 3 bases from J, with 9 bases between. The CDR3 contains 15 residues. Germline CDR1 reads ENHRY; CDR2 reads SYGVKD. For the CDR3, the DNA is TGTGCCATCAGTGAGTCCTACTCGACCAATCAGCCCCAGCATTTT. It translates to CAISESYSTNQPQHF.